This T cell receptor (beta chain) was captured in a study of blood T cell repertoires in COVID-19. Study context: Some COVID-19 samples were acute and others convalescent; all came from the United States, Italy and Spain. PBMCs, B-cell-depleted T cells, or T cells provided the cDNA or gDNA that made up the material.

As processed by the authors: From reference gene primer amplification, estimates of nucleated cell counts were derived. Using immunoSEQ multiplex PCR, the repertoire was profiled, and TCRdb retains in-frame clones only, with some absent. The D gene and trimming were derived from the DNA, and the V and J assignments and clone size from that table. This sample has some 670,000 clones, with 85% to 90% found just once. Germline CDR1 and CDR2: SNHLY and FYNNEI. CDR3 length: 15 residues. Trimming took 1 base from V and 4 from J, leaving 12 bases between them. Sequenced material: peripheral blood. This clonotype was sampled from a woman in her late teens or twenties with acute or convalescent COVID-19. J is TRBJ2-3 and V is TRBV2; perhaps TRBD2 as D (6 bases). The CDR3, as DNA: TGTGCCAGCAGTGAAGGGGGGGTGTGGGCAGATACGCAGTATTTT. Translated: CASSEGGVWADTQYF.